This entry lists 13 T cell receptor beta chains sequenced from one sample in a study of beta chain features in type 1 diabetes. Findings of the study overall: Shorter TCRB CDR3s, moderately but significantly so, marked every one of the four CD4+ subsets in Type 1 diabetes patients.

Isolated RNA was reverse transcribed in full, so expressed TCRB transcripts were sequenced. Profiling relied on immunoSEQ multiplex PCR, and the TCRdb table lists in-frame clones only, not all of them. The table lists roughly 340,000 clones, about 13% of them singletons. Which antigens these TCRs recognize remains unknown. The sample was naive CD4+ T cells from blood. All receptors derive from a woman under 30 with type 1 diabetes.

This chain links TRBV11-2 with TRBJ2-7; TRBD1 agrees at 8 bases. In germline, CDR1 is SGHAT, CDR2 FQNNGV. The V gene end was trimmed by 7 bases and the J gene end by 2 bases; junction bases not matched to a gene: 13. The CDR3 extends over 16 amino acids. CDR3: CASMGEGGTGTYEQYV. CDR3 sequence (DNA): TGTGCCAGCATGGGAGAAGGTGGGACAGGTACCTACGAGCAGTACGTC.

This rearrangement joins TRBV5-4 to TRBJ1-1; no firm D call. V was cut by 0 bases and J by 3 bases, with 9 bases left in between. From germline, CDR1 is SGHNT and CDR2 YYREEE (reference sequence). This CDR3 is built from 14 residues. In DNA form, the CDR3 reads TGTGCCAGCAGCTTGGCCGCGGGAGACACTGAAGCTTTCTTT. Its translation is CASSLAAGDTEAFF.

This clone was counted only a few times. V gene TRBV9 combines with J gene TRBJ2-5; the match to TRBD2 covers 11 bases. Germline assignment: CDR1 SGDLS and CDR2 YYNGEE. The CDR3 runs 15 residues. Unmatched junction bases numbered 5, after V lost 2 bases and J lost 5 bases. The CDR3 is CASSVRLAGGETQYF. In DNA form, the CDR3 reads TGTGCCAGCAGCGTCCGTCTAGCGGGAGGTGAGACCCAGTACTTC.

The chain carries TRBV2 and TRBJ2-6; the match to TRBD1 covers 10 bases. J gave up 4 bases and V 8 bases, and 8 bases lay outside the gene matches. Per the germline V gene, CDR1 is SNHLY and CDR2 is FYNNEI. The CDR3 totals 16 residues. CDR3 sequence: CASRRQGASGANVLTF. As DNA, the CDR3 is TGTGCCAGCCGGAGACAGGGGGCGTCAGGGGCCAACGTCCTGACTTTC.

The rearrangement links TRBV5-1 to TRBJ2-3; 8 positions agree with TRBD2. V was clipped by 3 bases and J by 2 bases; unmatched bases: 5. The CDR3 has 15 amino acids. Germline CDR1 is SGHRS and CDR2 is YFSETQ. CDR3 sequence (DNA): TGCGCCAGCAGCTCGTCTAGCGGGCACACAGATACGCAGTATTTT. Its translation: CASSSSSGHTDTQYF.

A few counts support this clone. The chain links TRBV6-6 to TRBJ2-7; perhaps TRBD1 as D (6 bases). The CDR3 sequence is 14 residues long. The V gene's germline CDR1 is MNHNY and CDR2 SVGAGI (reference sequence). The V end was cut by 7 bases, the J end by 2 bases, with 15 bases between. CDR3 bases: TGTGCCAGCACCCACAGGGTTGTCGCCTACGAGCAGTACGTC. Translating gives CASTHRVVAYEQYV.

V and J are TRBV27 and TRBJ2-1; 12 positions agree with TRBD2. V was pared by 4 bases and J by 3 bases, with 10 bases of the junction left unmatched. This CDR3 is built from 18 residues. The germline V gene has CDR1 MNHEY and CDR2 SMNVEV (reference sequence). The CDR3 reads CASSSTSGSITVYNEQFF. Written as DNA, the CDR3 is TGTGCCAGCAGTTCGACTAGCGGGAGTATCACGGTCTACAATGAGCAGTTCTTC.

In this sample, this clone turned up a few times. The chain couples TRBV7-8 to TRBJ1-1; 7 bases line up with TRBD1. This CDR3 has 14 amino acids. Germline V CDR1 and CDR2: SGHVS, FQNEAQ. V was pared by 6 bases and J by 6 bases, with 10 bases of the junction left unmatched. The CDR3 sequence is CASRPQGVGAEAFF. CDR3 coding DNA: TGTGCCAGCAGACCCCAGGGGGTTGGGGCTGAAGCTTTCTTT.

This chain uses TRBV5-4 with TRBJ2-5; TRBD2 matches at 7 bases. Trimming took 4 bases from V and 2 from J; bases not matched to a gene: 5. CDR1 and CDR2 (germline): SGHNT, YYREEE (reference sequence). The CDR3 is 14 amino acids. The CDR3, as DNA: TGTGCCAGCAGCCCCGGCGGGGGTCAAGAGACCCAGTACTTC. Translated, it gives CASSPGGGQETQYF.

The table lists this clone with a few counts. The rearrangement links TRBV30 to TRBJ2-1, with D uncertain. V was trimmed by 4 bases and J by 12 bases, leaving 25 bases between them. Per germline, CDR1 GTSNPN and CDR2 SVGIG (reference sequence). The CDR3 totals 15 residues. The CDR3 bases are TGTGCCTGGACCAACCCCGGGTCGGCGTCAATCATGCAGTTCTTC. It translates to CAWTNPGSASIMQFF.

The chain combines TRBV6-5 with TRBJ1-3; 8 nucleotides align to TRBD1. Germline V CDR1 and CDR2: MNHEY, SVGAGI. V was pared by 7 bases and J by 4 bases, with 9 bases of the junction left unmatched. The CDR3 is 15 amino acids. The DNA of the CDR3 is TGTGCCAGCAAAGAGAACAGGGGGTCGGGAAACACCATATATTTT. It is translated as CASKENRGSGNTIYF.

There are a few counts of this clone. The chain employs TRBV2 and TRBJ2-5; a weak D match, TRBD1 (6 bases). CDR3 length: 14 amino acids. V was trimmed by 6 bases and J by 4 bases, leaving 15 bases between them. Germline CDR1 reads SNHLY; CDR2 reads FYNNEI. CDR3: CASSATGFRETQYF. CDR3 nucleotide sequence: TGTGCCAGCAGCGCGACAGGTTTTCGAGAGACCCAGTACTTC.

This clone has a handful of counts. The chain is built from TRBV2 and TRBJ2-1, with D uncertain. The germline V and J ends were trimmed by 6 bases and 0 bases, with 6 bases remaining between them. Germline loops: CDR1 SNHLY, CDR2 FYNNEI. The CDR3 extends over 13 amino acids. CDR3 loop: CASRPGSYNEQFF. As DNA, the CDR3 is TGTGCCAGCAGGCCCGGCTCCTACAATGAGCAGTTCTTC.